These 8 T cell receptor beta chains were all obtained from the same sample, sequenced in a study of T cells in women clearing cervical HPV infection. Method: immunoSEQ multiplex PCR; TCRdb's copy keeps in-frame clones and lacks some. The sample has around 30,000 clones; the top ten hold approximately 3%. Material: blood buffy coat. The receptors were gathered from a woman aged 18-69 years with a cervical HPV16 infection that either progressed to CIN3+ or cleared (not recorded which).

Comment on this clone: The CDR3 end falls 3 residues outside the read, so it is completed with the germline J gene. The chain recombines TRBV7-9 with TRBJ2-4, with D perhaps matching TRBD1 (5 bases). This CDR3 is 13 amino acids long. The germline V gene encodes CDR1 SEHNR and CDR2 FQNEAQ (reference sequence). The DNA read from the CDR3 is TGTGCCAGCAGCTCAGGGTCCCACTATGGT. This gives the protein CASSSGSHYG. The whole CDR3 sequence reads CASSSGSHYGQYF.

As regards this clone: The missing CDR3 end, 3 residues past where the read stops, is filled in from the germline J gene. V and J are TRBV2 and TRBJ2-2; 8 nucleotides agree with TRBD1. The CDR3 consists of 16 residues. Germline-derived CDR1 and CDR2 are SNHLY and FYNNEI. V lost 6 bases and J lost 3; bases outside the gene matches: 9. The CDR3 DNA, read in part, is TGTGCCAGCAGGCAAGCCGGGACAGGCTACACCGGGGAG. Encoded protein: CASRQAGTGYTGE. The full-length CDR3 reads as CASRQAGTGYTGELFF.

Comments on this clone: The read halts 3 residues ahead of the CDR3 end, with the missing end drawn from the germline J gene. The chain has TRBV11-1 and TRBJ2-7, with D possibly being TRBD2 (5 bases). The CDR3 is 15 residues long. With 1 base removed from V and 4 bases from J, the gap between germline ends came to 14 bases. Looked up from germline, CDR1 is SGHAT and CDR2 is FQDESV (reference sequence). CDR3 protein: CASSLDGGLAYEQYF. CDR3 DNA (partial): TGTGCCAGCAGCTTAGATGGTGGACTTGCTTACGAG.

With respect to this clone: The read gets to within 3 residues of the CDR3 end, and the germline J gene fills in the rest. The J gene is TRBJ1-1, the V gene TRBV29-1, with D unresolved. Trimming stripped 1 base from V and 1 base from J, with 10 bases between. Germline lookup yields CDR1 SQVTM and CDR2 ANQGSEA. The CDR3 is 14 amino acids. The DNA read from the CDR3 is TGCAGCGTTGAAGCCCGGTTCTCGAACACTGAA. Translating it yields CSVEARFSNTE. The CDR3 in full is CSVEARFSNTEAFF.

With regard to this clone: The read halts 3 residues ahead of the CDR3 end, with the missing end drawn from the germline J gene. The chain is built from TRBV19 and TRBJ1-5; D is uncertain. The length of the CDR3 is 12 residues. V was trimmed by 6 bases and J by 7 bases, leaving 10 bases between them. The germline V gene has CDR1 LNHDA and CDR2 SQIVND (reference sequence). CDR3 DNA (partial): TGTGCCAGTAGCCTCGTAGGGCAGCCC. Translating it yields CASSLVGQP. The whole CDR3 protein is CASSLVGQPQHF.

As regards this clone: The DNA ends 3 residues before the CDR3 does, and the rest of the CDR3 is filled in from the germline J gene. This chain connects TRBV28 to TRBJ2-3, with 8 bases identical to TRBD2. CDR1 and CDR2 from the germline V gene are MDHEN and SYDVKM. CDR3 length: 17 amino acids. V gave up 1 base and J gave up 2 bases; unmatched junction bases: 8. This chain's CDR3 is CASSLFARGALTDTQYF. The sequenced part of the CDR3 DNA is TGTGCCAGCAGTTTATTTGCGCGGGGGGCCCTCACAGATACG.

Turning to this clone: The read comes to an end 3 residues before the CDR3 does, leaving the germline J gene to fill in the end. The rearrangement links TRBV20-1 to TRBJ1-1; tentatively, D is TRBD1 (5 bases). The CDR3 spans 14 residues. The germline V and J ends were trimmed by 0 bases and 2 bases, with 10 bases remaining between them. Germline loops: CDR1 DFQATT, CDR2 SNEGSKA (reference sequence). The chain's CDR3 is CSAREPGGNTEAFF. The DNA read from the CDR3 is TGCAGTGCTAGAGAGCCGGGGGGAAACACTGAA.

With respect to this clone: The read comes to an end 3 residues before the CDR3 does, leaving the germline J gene to fill in the end. This chain uses TRBV20-1 with TRBJ2-5; possible D gene TRBD2, 5 bases. The V gene's germline CDR1 is DFQATT and CDR2 SNEGSKA (reference sequence). The CDR3 is made up of 15 amino acids. Trimming took 0 bases from V and 1 from J, leaving 12 bases between them. CDR3 region: CSARDRRLAQETQYF. The CDR3 DNA, read in part, is TGCAGTGCTAGAGATCGGCGCCTAGCCCAAGAGACC.